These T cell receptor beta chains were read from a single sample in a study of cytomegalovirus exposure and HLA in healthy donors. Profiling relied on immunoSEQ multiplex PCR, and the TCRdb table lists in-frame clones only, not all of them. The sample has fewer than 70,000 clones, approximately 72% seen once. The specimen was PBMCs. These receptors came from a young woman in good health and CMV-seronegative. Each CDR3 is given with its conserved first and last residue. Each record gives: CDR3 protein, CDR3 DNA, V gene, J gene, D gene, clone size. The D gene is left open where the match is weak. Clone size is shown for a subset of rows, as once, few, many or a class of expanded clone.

CDR3aa: CASVRAGDSYEQYF
CDR3nt: TGTGCCAGCGTTAGGGCGGGGGACTCCTACGAGCAGTACTTC
v_gene: TRBV6-6
j_gene: TRBJ2-7
d_gene: TRBD2
abundance: .

CDR3aa: CASSLVTRTSTDTQYF
CDR3nt: TGTGCCAGCAGCTTAGTAACCCGGACTAGCACAGATACGCAGTATTTT
v_gene: TRBV13
j_gene: TRBJ2-3
d_gene: .
abundance: once

CDR3aa: CAISELDYNEQFF
CDR3nt: TGTGCCATCAGTGAGCTAGACTACAATGAGCAGTTCTTC
v_gene: TRBV10-3
j_gene: TRBJ2-1
d_gene: .
abundance: .

CDR3aa: CASRSSYNSPLHF
CDR3nt: TGTGCCAGTAGGAGCTCCTATAATTCACCCCTCCACTTT
v_gene: TRBV7-6
j_gene: TRBJ1-6
d_gene: .
abundance: few

CDR3aa: CASSFTLSTGSYEQYF
CDR3nt: TGTGCCAGCAGCTTTACCTTATCGACAGGGTCCTACGAGCAGTACTTC
v_gene: TRBV5-6
j_gene: TRBJ2-7
d_gene: TRBD1
abundance: .

CDR3aa: CASIFPQGNYGYTF
CDR3nt: TGTGCCAGCATTTTCCCCCAGGGAAACTATGGCTACACCTTC
v_gene: TRBV2
j_gene: TRBJ1-2
d_gene: .
abundance: .

CDR3aa: CASSRPDRVNEKLFF
CDR3nt: TGTGCCAGCTCACGACCGGACAGGGTTAATGAAAAACTGTTTTTT
v_gene: TRBV18
j_gene: TRBJ1-4
d_gene: TRBD1
abundance: few

CDR3aa: CASSYSSGQGYNEQFF
CDR3nt: TGTGCCAGCAGTTACTCATCTGGACAGGGGTACAATGAGCAGTTCTTC
v_gene: TRBV6-5
j_gene: TRBJ2-1
d_gene: TRBD1
abundance: .

CDR3aa: CASSLDLSYEQYF
CDR3nt: TGCGCCAGCAGCTTGGATCTCTCCTACGAGCAGTACTTC
v_gene: TRBV5-1
j_gene: TRBJ2-7
d_gene: .
abundance: .

CDR3aa: CASSFRRGEQYF
CDR3nt: TGTGCCAGCAGCTTTAGGCGAGGCGAGCAGTACTTC
v_gene: TRBV7-9
j_gene: TRBJ2-7
d_gene: .
abundance: .

CDR3aa: CASAPETGVYGYTF
CDR3nt: TGTGCCAGCGCCCCGGAGACAGGGGTCTATGGCTACACCTTC
v_gene: TRBV18
j_gene: TRBJ1-2
d_gene: TRBD1
abundance: .

CDR3aa: CASSLEVRGASYEQYF
CDR3nt: TGTGCCAGCAGCTTAGAAGTGCGGGGGGCCTCCTACGAGCAGTACTTC
v_gene: TRBV7-6
j_gene: TRBJ2-7
d_gene: TRBD2
abundance: .

CDR3aa: CASTGGVLGSFF
CDR3nt: TGTGCCAGCACCGGAGGGGTCCTGGGGTCTTTCTTT
v_gene: TRBV7-2
j_gene: TRBJ1-1
d_gene: .
abundance: few

CDR3aa: CASTPFGTGGGYGYTF
CDR3nt: TGTGCCAGTACCCCATTCGGGACAGGGGGCGGCTATGGCTACACCTTC
v_gene: TRBV19
j_gene: TRBJ1-2
d_gene: TRBD1
abundance: .

CDR3aa: CASSPGTGGIYGYTF
CDR3nt: TGTGCCAGCAGTCCCGGGACAGGGGGCATCTATGGCTACACCTTC
v_gene: TRBV7-2
j_gene: TRBJ1-2
d_gene: TRBD1
abundance: .

CDR3aa: CASSQYYGGELFF
CDR3nt: TGCGCCAGCAGCCAGTACTACGGCGGGGAGCTGTTTTTT
v_gene: TRBV4-3
j_gene: TRBJ2-2
d_gene: .
abundance: .

CDR3aa: CASSRQRGGQETQYF
CDR3nt: TGTGCCAGCAGCCGTCAGCGGGGGGGCCAAGAGACCCAGTACTTC
v_gene: TRBV6-5
j_gene: TRBJ2-5
d_gene: TRBD2
abundance: few

CDR3aa: CASSPTEIGNTIYF
CDR3nt: TGTGCCAGCAGCCCCACAGAAATCGGAAACACCATATATTTT
v_gene: TRBV7-9
j_gene: TRBJ1-3
d_gene: .
abundance: few

CDR3aa: CASSRQFGAGGGETQYF
CDR3nt: TGTGCCAGCAGCCGACAATTCGGAGCGGGGGGCGGGGAGACCCAGTACTTC
v_gene: TRBV4-2
j_gene: TRBJ2-5
d_gene: TRBD2
abundance: .

CDR3aa: CASSFNNQPQHF
CDR3nt: TGTGCCAGCAGCTTCAACAATCAGCCCCAGCATTTT
v_gene: TRBV7-8
j_gene: TRBJ1-5
d_gene: .
abundance: .

CDR3aa: CASSQGLQGGDQPQHF
CDR3nt: TGCGCCAGCAGCCAAGGGCTACAGGGGGGGGATCAGCCCCAGCATTTT
v_gene: TRBV4-1
j_gene: TRBJ1-5
d_gene: TRBD1
abundance: .

CDR3aa: CASSAPGTVNTEAFF
CDR3nt: TGTGCCAGCAGCGCCCCAGGGACAGTGAACACTGAAGCTTTCTTT
v_gene: TRBV9
j_gene: TRBJ1-1
d_gene: TRBD1
abundance: few

CDR3aa: CASSVSQNTEAFF
CDR3nt: TGTGCCAGCAGCGTATCACAGAACACTGAAGCTTTCTTT
v_gene: TRBV9
j_gene: TRBJ1-1
d_gene: .
abundance: .

CDR3aa: CASTWGGQYGYTF
CDR3nt: TGTGCCAGCACCTGGGGAGGGCAGTATGGCTACACCTTC
v_gene: TRBV28
j_gene: TRBJ1-2
d_gene: .
abundance: .

CDR3aa: CASSDTSTPNYGYTF
CDR3nt: TGTGCCAGCAGTGATACGTCTACTCCTAACTATGGCTACACCTTC
v_gene: TRBV25-1
j_gene: TRBJ1-2
d_gene: .
abundance: few

CDR3aa: CASKDSNYEQFF
CDR3nt: TGTGCCAGCAAGGACTCAAACTATGAGCAGTTCTTC
v_gene: TRBV10-3
j_gene: TRBJ2-1
d_gene: .
abundance: .

CDR3aa: CASSLGQVPQETQYF
CDR3nt: TGCGCCAGCAGCTTGGGCCAGGTACCCCAAGAGACCCAGTACTTC
v_gene: TRBV5-1
j_gene: TRBJ2-5
d_gene: .
abundance: few

CDR3aa: CASSYRRDRDEQYF
CDR3nt: TGCGCCAGCAGCTACCGCCGGGACAGGGATGAGCAGTACTTC
v_gene: TRBV5-1
j_gene: TRBJ2-7
d_gene: TRBD1
abundance: .

CDR3aa: CASSSAGGSYNEQFF
CDR3nt: TGTGCCAGCAGCTCCGCCGGGGGCTCCTACAATGAGCAGTTCTTC
v_gene: TRBV5-5
j_gene: TRBJ2-1
d_gene: .
abundance: .

CDR3aa: CASRRDRGPYEQYF
CDR3nt: TGTGCCAGCAGACGGGACAGGGGGCCCTACGAGCAGTACTTC
v_gene: TRBV5-6
j_gene: TRBJ2-7
d_gene: TRBD1
abundance: .

CDR3aa: CASSLDSTGELFF
CDR3nt: TGTGCCAGCAGCCTAGACAGCACCGGGGAGCTGTTTTTT
v_gene: TRBV7-7
j_gene: TRBJ2-2
d_gene: .
abundance: .

CDR3aa: CASTSGQGSDTQYF
CDR3nt: TGTGCCAGCACTTCGGGACAGGGATCAGATACGCAGTATTTT
v_gene: TRBV7-3
j_gene: TRBJ2-3
d_gene: TRBD1
abundance: .

CDR3aa: CASSLGQGSYEQYF
CDR3nt: TGCGCCAGCAGCCTGGGACAGGGGTCCTACGAGCAGTACTTC
v_gene: TRBV4-3
j_gene: TRBJ2-7
d_gene: TRBD1
abundance: few

CDR3aa: CASSLEETGYGYTF
CDR3nt: TGTGCCAGCAGCTTAGAGGAGACAGGCTATGGCTACACCTTC
v_gene: TRBV7-9
j_gene: TRBJ1-2
d_gene: .
abundance: .

CDR3aa: CASSINQGRAFF
CDR3nt: TGTGCCAGTAGTATAAACCAGGGTCGGGCTTTCTTT
v_gene: TRBV19
j_gene: TRBJ1-1
d_gene: .
abundance: medium-sized

CDR3aa: CASSVDEGGEQYF
CDR3nt: TGTGCCAGCAGCGTAGATGAGGGTGGCGAGCAGTACTTC
v_gene: TRBV9
j_gene: TRBJ2-7
d_gene: .
abundance: .

CDR3aa: CASSGTLGDGYTF
CDR3nt: TGTGCCAGCAGCGGAACGTTAGGGGATGGCTACACCTTC
v_gene: TRBV7-6
j_gene: TRBJ1-2
d_gene: .
abundance: .

CDR3aa: CASSGAGAGGYTF
CDR3nt: TGTGCCAGCAGTGGGGCAGGGGCGGGTGGCTACACCTTC
v_gene: TRBV2
j_gene: TRBJ1-2
d_gene: .
abundance: .

CDR3aa: CASSLDRGYYEQYF
CDR3nt: TGTGCCAGCAGCTTGGACAGGGGGTACTACGAGCAGTACTTC
v_gene: TRBV5-4
j_gene: TRBJ2-7
d_gene: TRBD1
abundance: .

CDR3aa: CASSQGWLRGSTDTQYF
CDR3nt: TGCGCCAGCAGCCAAGGATGGCTGAGAGGAAGCACAGATACGCAGTATTTT
v_gene: TRBV4-3
j_gene: TRBJ2-3
d_gene: .
abundance: .

CDR3aa: CAGATGGLGEQYF
CDR3nt: TGTGCCGGCGCCACAGGGGGCCTAGGGGAGCAGTACTTC
v_gene: TRBV28
j_gene: TRBJ2-7
d_gene: TRBD1
abundance: .

CDR3aa: CAWSRAVSEQYF
CDR3nt: TGTGCCTGGAGCAGGGCAGTATCCGAGCAGTACTTC
v_gene: TRBV30
j_gene: TRBJ2-7
d_gene: .
abundance: .

CDR3aa: CASTRQGVNSPLHF
CDR3nt: TGTGCCAGTACCCGACAGGGGGTAAATTCACCCCTCCACTTT
v_gene: TRBV2
j_gene: TRBJ1-6
d_gene: TRBD1
abundance: .

CDR3aa: CASSRTGSIRTGELFF
CDR3nt: TGTGCCAGCAGTCGTACAGGGAGTATACGCACCGGGGAGCTGTTTTTT
v_gene: TRBV7-2
j_gene: TRBJ2-2
d_gene: .
abundance: few

CDR3aa: CASSDSEGHSGANVLTF
CDR3nt: TGTGCCAGCAGTGACTCGGAGGGGCACTCTGGGGCCAACGTCCTGACTTTC
v_gene: TRBV6-4
j_gene: TRBJ2-6
d_gene: .
abundance: .

CDR3aa: CASSRSSANTEAFF
CDR3nt: TGTGCCAGCAGCCGGAGTTCAGCGAACACTGAAGCTTTCTTT
v_gene: TRBV5-4
j_gene: TRBJ1-1
d_gene: .
abundance: .

CDR3aa: CASSPNLMTGAYSTGELFF
CDR3nt: TGTGCCAGCTCCCCGAACCTAATGACAGGGGCCTACAGTACCGGGGAGCTGTTTTTT
v_gene: TRBV18
j_gene: TRBJ2-2
d_gene: TRBD1
abundance: .

CDR3aa: CASIGLTSVRETQYF
CDR3nt: TGTGCCAGCATAGGTTTAACTAGCGTTAGAGAGACCCAGTACTTC
v_gene: TRBV2
j_gene: TRBJ2-5
d_gene: TRBD2
abundance: .

CDR3aa: CASSFDRGSADTQYF
CDR3nt: TGTGCCAGCAGCTTCGACAGGGGTTCAGCAGATACGCAGTATTTT
v_gene: TRBV11-2
j_gene: TRBJ2-3
d_gene: TRBD1
abundance: .

CDR3aa: CASSWSGGGQETQYF
CDR3nt: TGTGCCAGCAGTTGGAGCGGGGGGGGCCAAGAGACCCAGTACTTC
v_gene: TRBV6-6
j_gene: TRBJ2-5
d_gene: TRBD2
abundance: .

CDR3aa: CASSSRTGVVGANVLTF
CDR3nt: TGCGCCAGCAGCTCGAGGACAGGCGTGGTTGGGGCCAACGTCCTGACTTTC
v_gene: TRBV5-1
j_gene: TRBJ2-6
d_gene: TRBD1
abundance: few

CDR3aa: CAWNRGQNTEAFF
CDR3nt: TGTGCCTGGAATAGGGGCCAGAACACTGAAGCTTTCTTT
v_gene: TRBV30
j_gene: TRBJ1-1
d_gene: .
abundance: few

CDR3aa: CASRASGVTHEQYF
CDR3nt: TGTGCCAGCAGGGCTAGCGGGGTTACTCACGAGCAGTACTTC
v_gene: TRBV28
j_gene: TRBJ2-7
d_gene: TRBD2
abundance: medium-sized